Listed here are 2 T cell receptor beta chains from one sample, sequenced in a study of T cell responses to AZD1222 COVID-19 vaccine. TCRdb's copy holds only in-frame clones and misses some; the assay was immunoSEQ multiplex PCR. The data hold over 130,000 clones, with around 94% observed a single time. The source material was peripheral blood, sampled on day 0 of AZD1222 vaccination. These TCRs come from an adult in good health.

The table lists this clone with a count of one. The chain carries TRBV19 and TRBJ1-1; D remains unclear. The ends were cut back, 5 bases at V and 5 bases at J, with 12 bases in the middle. CDR1 and CDR2 (germline): LNHDA, SQIVND (reference sequence). The CDR3 loop spans 13 amino acids. CDR3 residues: CASSSFSRTEAFF. The CDR3 bases are TGTGCCAGTAGTTCATTTTCCAGAACTGAAGCTTTCTTT.

V gene TRBV2 combines with J gene TRBJ1-5, with D perhaps TRBD1 (5 bases). The V gene lost 2 bases and the J gene lost 5 bases, with 10 bases spanning the gap. The germline V gene encodes CDR1 SNHLY and CDR2 FYNNEI. This CDR3 region has 14 residues. The DNA of the CDR3 is TGTGCCAGCAGTGAATTTGGGGGGGATCAGCCCCAGCATTTT. Encoded protein: CASSEFGGDQPQHF. Complete variable domain (other parts from reference TRBV2 and TRBJ1-5): EPEVTQTPSHQVTQMGQEVILRCVPISNHLYFYWYRQILGQKVEFLVSFYNNEISEKSEIFDDQFSVERPDGSNFTLKIRSTKLEDSAMYFCASSEFGGDQPQHFGDGTRLSIL.